The T cell receptor beta chain under discussion was sequenced for a study of patients and donors after allogeneic stem cell transplantation. This clonotype has only a few counts. The V end was cut by 5 bases, the J end by 4 bases, with 17 bases between. This CDR3 has 16 residues. Germline V gene lookup returns CDR1 SGHAT and CDR2 FQNNGV. MiXCR was run by TCRdb on the RT-PCR reads, yielding one entry per CDR3 protein. The table shows 20,000 to 30,000 distinct CDR3 sequences, with roughly 43% occurring only once. This TCR derives from a human donor who was either an allogeneic HSCT recipient or a stem cell or donor lymphocyte infusion donor (not recorded which). It is not recorded whose cells these are; they may come from a transplant donor. J is TRBJ1-4 and V is TRBV11-2, with unresolved D. The sequenced sample consisted of blood, either unsorted or a sorted T cell fraction (not recorded which). The CDR3 loop is CASSQKGVRGNEKLFF. The CDR3 nucleotides are TGTGCCAGCAGCCAAAAGGGAGTACGGGGTAATGAAAAACTGTTTTTT.